This TCR beta chain emerged from a study of OX40 agonist ivuxolimab in advanced cancers. Generated by immunoSEQ multiplex PCR, the TCRdb table keeps only in-frame clones and is missing some. Among 90,000 or so clones listed, around nine tenths were seen once. This clonotype originated in an adult with an advanced solid tumor such as melanoma, head and neck, liver or kidney cancer. Sequenced material: CD4+ or CD8+ T cells sorted from blood, taken in a trial of the OX40 agonist ivuxolimab.

DNA for the CDR3: TGTGCCACCAGCAGAGCAGGACTAGCGACCGAGCAGTACTTC. It is translated as CATSRAGLATEQYF. The genes are TRBV15 and TRBJ2-7; the match to TRBD2 covers 9 bases. CDR3 length equals 14 residues. With V trimmed by 1 base and J by 6 bases, 4 bases remained unmatched. Per germline, CDR1 LNHNV and CDR2 YYDKDF (reference sequence).